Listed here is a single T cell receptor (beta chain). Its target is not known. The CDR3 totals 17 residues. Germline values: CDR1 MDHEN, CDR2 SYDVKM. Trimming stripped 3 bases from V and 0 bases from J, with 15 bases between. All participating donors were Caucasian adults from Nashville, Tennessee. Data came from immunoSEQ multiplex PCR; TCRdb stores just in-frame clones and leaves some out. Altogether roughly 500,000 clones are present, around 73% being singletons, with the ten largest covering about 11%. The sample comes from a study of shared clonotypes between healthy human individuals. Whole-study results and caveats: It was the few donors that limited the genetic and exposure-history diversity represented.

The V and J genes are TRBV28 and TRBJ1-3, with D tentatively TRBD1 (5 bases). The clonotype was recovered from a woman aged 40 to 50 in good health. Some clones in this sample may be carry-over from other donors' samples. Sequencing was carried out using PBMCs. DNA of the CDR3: TGTGCCAGCAGTTTGTGGGGGGTGAGCTCCTCTGGAAACACCATATATTTT. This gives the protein CASSLWGVSSSGNTIYF.